Each of the 15 T cell receptor beta chains below was sequenced from the same sample in a study of blood T cells in healthy people across ages. With a J-beta primer mix and a sample-barcoded 5' primer, a second PCR ran about 7 to 12 cycles. TCRdb re-analysed the 5' RACE reads in MiXCR, keeping a single row per CDR3 protein. The sample records over 950,000 distinct CDR3 sequences, roughly 50% being singletons. The sample was blood. Receptors originate from a woman aged 60-75 years in good health.

The V gene is TRBV6-6, the J gene TRBJ2-5; D ambiguous. The assigned J gene may be wrong: the sequence end matches TRBJ2-7 better. The CDR3 sequence is 16 residues long. Germline V gives CDR1 MNHNY, CDR2 SVGAGI (reference sequence). DNA of the CDR3: TGTGCCAGCAGTTACTCGAATAGCTGGGCCTCCTACGAGCAGTACTTC. This gives the protein CASSYSNSWASYEQYF.

In its sample, this clonotype was seen once. The rearrangement links TRBV18 to TRBJ2-4, with 10 positions matching TRBD1. The end of the DNA aligns better with TRBJ2-5, so the J call may be wrong. The CDR3 runs to 13 residues. Germline values: CDR1 KGHSH, CDR2 LQKENI. The CDR3 DNA sequence: TGTGCCAGCGCGGGACAGGGGCTGGAGACCCAGTACTTC. This encodes CASAGQGLETQYF.

This clonotype was seen only a few times. V usage is TRBV4-1 and J usage is TRBJ2-1; the D is unclear. Germline CDR1 is MGHRA and CDR2 is YSYEKL. This CDR3 has 14 residues. V lost 0 bases, J lost 5 bases, and 8 bases lay in between. The CDR3 sequence: CASSQDQGHNEQFF. Written as DNA, the CDR3 is TGCGCCAGCAGCCAAGATCAAGGGCACAATGAGCAGTTCTTC.

This clonotype was detected a few times. The rearrangement joins TRBV7-2 to TRBJ2-7; 9 nucleotides agree with TRBD2. Losses at the gene ends were 2 bases for V and 0 bases for J; bases not matched to a gene: 8. The CDR3 is 17 amino acids. Germline loops: CDR1 SGHTA, CDR2 FQGNSA. Here the CDR3 reads CASSLYGGRDSSYEQYF. In nucleotides, the CDR3 is TGTGCCAGCAGCTTATATGGCGGGAGGGACTCCTCCTACGAGCAGTACTTC.

The chain joins TRBV15 to TRBJ1-6; TRBD1 aligns across 9 bases. The CDR3 is made up of 17 amino acids. V lost 2 bases, J lost 7 bases, and 9 bases stayed unmatched. Per germline, CDR1 LNHNV and CDR2 YYDKDF (reference sequence). CDR3 region: CATSRKFAGTGNSPLHF. DNA of the CDR3: TGTGCCACCAGCAGAAAATTTGCCGGGACAGGGAATTCACCCCTCCACTTT.

This clonotype has just a few counts. The chain recombines TRBV7-6 with TRBJ2-7; D remains ambiguous. Germline CDR1 reads SGHVS; CDR2 reads FNYEAQ. The CDR3 runs 14 residues. The ends were cut back, 5 bases at V and 2 bases at J, with 13 bases in the middle. For the CDR3, the DNA is TGTGCCAGCAGCCCCACCACCCGGCCCTACGAGCAGTACTTC. Its translation is CASSPTTRPYEQYF.

This clonotype was seen a handful of times. J is TRBJ2-1 and V is TRBV7-2; TRBD2 matches at 9 bases. J lost 1 base, V lost 5 bases, and 3 bases had no gene match. This CDR3 is built from 15 residues. Germline CDR1 and CDR2: SGHTA and FQGNSA. DNA for the CDR3: TGTGCCAGCAGCGCCGCGGGAGGGTCCTACAATGAGCAGTTCTTC. This translates into CASSAAGGSYNEQFF. The whole variable domain, filled in from reference TRBV7-2 and TRBJ2-1, reads GAGVSQSPSNKVTEKGKDVELRCDPISGHTALYWYRQSLGQGLEFLIYFQGNSAPDKSGLPSDRFSAERTGGSVSTLTIQRTQQEDSAVYLCASSAAGGSYNEQFFGPGTRLTVL.

This clonotype was seen a few times. V gene TRBV9 combines with J gene TRBJ2-7; D perhaps matches TRBD2 (5 bases). CDR1 and CDR2 (germline): SGDLS, YYNGEE. The V gene lost 0 bases and the J gene lost 0 bases, with 7 bases spanning the gap. CDR3 size: 14 residues. CDR3 sequence: CASSVARGSYEQYF. DNA of the CDR3: TGTGCCAGCAGCGTAGCCCGGGGCTCCTACGAGCAGTACTTC.

V gene TRBV20-1 combines with J gene TRBJ2-3, with unresolved D. Germline CDR1 reads DFQATT; CDR2 reads SNEGSKA (reference sequence). The CDR3 has 15 amino acids. The V end lost 0 bases, the J end lost 4 bases, and 14 bases lay between the germline ends. The CDR3 is CSARDLPGSPDTQYF. The CDR3 DNA follows: TGCAGTGCTAGAGATCTACCGGGTTCCCCAGATACGCAGTATTTT.

About this clonotype: The junction and the germline gene differ at one end; a read error may be behind it. The rearrangement joins TRBV18 to TRBJ1-4; D is uncertain. CDR1 is KGHSH, CDR2 LQKENI, per germline. The CDR3 is made up of 15 amino acids. The CDR3 nucleotides read TGTACCAGCTCACCCCAGTTACCGCCGGGAGAAAAACTGTTTTTT. Translating gives CTSSPQLPPGEKLFF.

Comment on this clonotype: One junction end disagrees with the germline gene, perhaps due to a read error. This chain connects TRBV14 to TRBJ2-3, with a possible D match to TRBD1 (6 bases). Germline loops: CDR1 SGHDN, CDR2 FVKESK. CDR3 length: 13 residues. CDR3 region: CASSRQVTDTRYF. DNA for the CDR3: TGTGCCAGCAGCAGACAGGTCACAGATACGCGGTATTTT.

The rearrangement joins TRBV4-1 to TRBJ1-1, with a tentative D call TRBD1 (6 bases). Germline CDR1 and CDR2: MGHRA and YSYEKL. V was clipped by 5 bases and J by 3 bases, with 16 bases between them. The CDR3 loop spans 15 amino acids. The CDR3 loop is CASSYRDFGDTEAFF. The CDR3 DNA reads TGCGCCAGCAGCTACAGGGACTTTGGGGACACTGAAGCTTTCTTT.

The chain is built from TRBV29-1 and TRBJ2-1; D unresolved. V was cut by 3 bases and J by 0 bases, with 18 bases left in between. Germline V CDR1 and CDR2: SQVTM, ANQGSEA. The CDR3 sequence is 17 residues long. DNA of the CDR3: TGCAGCGTTGACGACTCGGGTCCGGCAAGCTCCTACAATGAGCAGTTCTTC. Amino acids: CSVDDSGPASSYNEQFF.

This clonotype was detected only a few times. In DNA, the CDR3 is TGTGCCAGCAGTTCCCTCGGGACTAGATTCCACGAGCAGTACTTC. Its translation: CASSSLGTRFHEQYF. The chain recombines TRBV12-3 or TRBV12-4 with TRBJ2-5, with 8 bases aligning to TRBD2. Judging by the DNA end, TRBJ2-7 fits better; the J call may be wrong. This CDR3 spans 15 amino acids.

The chain combines TRBV30 with TRBJ2-3; 10 nucleotides line up with TRBD2. The V gene end was trimmed by 6 bases and the J gene end by 3 bases; junction bases not matched to a gene: 3. Germline CDR1 GTSNPN, CDR2 SVGIG (reference sequence). This CDR3 contains 13 residues. DNA for the CDR3: TGTGCCTGCAGCGGGAGGGTTACAGATACGCAGTATTTT. This gives the protein CACSGRVTDTQYF.